A single sample is the source of the 9 T cell receptor beta chains below, sequenced in a study of cytomegalovirus exposure and HLA in healthy donors. In the PCR, 60 Vbeta and 13 Jbeta primers were used. Method: immunoSEQ multiplex PCR; TCRdb's copy keeps in-frame clones and lacks some. The sample yields approximately 120,000 clones, nearly 80% seen once. What was sequenced was PBMCs. The origin of the receptors is a woman aged 40 to 50 in good health and CMV-seronegative.

This clone was seen a single time. The rearrangement uses TRBV9 and TRBJ1-1, with D possibly TRBD1 on 6 matching bases. This CDR3 is built from 12 residues. The ends were cut back, 3 bases at V and 6 bases at J, with 9 bases in the middle. Germline V lookup: CDR1 SGDLS, CDR2 YYNGEE. The DNA for the CDR3 is TGTGCCAGCAGCGAGGGGGGGTCTGAAGCTTTCTTT. This encodes CASSEGGSEAFF.

The V gene is TRBV29-1, the J gene TRBJ1-5; 8 bases are shared with TRBD1. J gave up 3 bases and V 7 bases, and 5 bases lay outside the gene matches. The CDR3 has 13 amino acids. Germline CDR1 is SQVTM and CDR2 is ANQGSEA. DNA for the CDR3: TGCAGCGCCCGGACAGGGTACAATCAGCCCCAGCATTTT. Translation gives CSARTGYNQPQHF.

Only one count was recorded for this clone. The chain has TRBV7-2 and TRBJ2-7; perhaps TRBD2 as D (5 bases). In germline, CDR1 is SGHTA, CDR2 FQGNSA. This CDR3 region has 15 residues. Trimming shortened V by 2 bases and J by 2 bases, and 13 bases separated the two germline ends. DNA of the CDR3: TGTGCCAGCAGCTTATTCGGAGAACTAGCCTACGAGCAGTACTTC. Its protein product is CASSLFGELAYEQYF.

The V gene is TRBV2, the J gene TRBJ2-3, with a weak D call TRBD2 (5 bases). The CDR3 is made up of 17 amino acids. Germline V gene lookup returns CDR1 SNHLY and CDR2 FYNNEI. V lost 9 bases to trimming and J lost 3 bases, with 25 bases between them. CDR3: CASAMNMDWYQTDTQYF. The CDR3 coding sequence is TGTGCCAGTGCGATGAATATGGACTGGTACCAGACAGATACGCAGTATTTT.

The rearrangement joins TRBV5-1 to TRBJ2-6; D is unclear. The germline gives CDR1 SGHRS, CDR2 YFSETQ. The V gene lost 7 bases and the J gene lost 15 bases, with 17 bases spanning the gap. This CDR3 is built from 12 residues. The chain's CDR3 is CASSLDAPTLTF. The CDR3 DNA follows: TGCGCCAGCTCCTTGGACGCGCCTACCCTGACTTTC.

The chain combines TRBV27 with TRBJ1-5; D might be TRBD1 (5 bases). V gave up 7 bases and J gave up 4 bases, with 14 bases separating them. The CDR3 is 14 amino acids. Germline CDR1 and CDR2: MNHEY and SMNVEV (reference sequence). The DNA of the CDR3 is TGTGCCAGCACCAGGACGGGGGGGAATCAGCCCCAGCATTTT. Protein product: CASTRTGGNQPQHF.

The chain links TRBV9 to TRBJ2-5, with TRBD2 matching 13 bases. Germline V gene data show CDR1 as SGDLS and CDR2 as YYNGEE. Trimming cost V 0 bases and J 3 bases; bases outside gene matches: 5. The CDR3 contains 17 residues. The CDR3 DNA reads as TGTGCCAGCAGCGTAGGTATGGGGACTAGCGGGAAAGAGACCCAGTACTTC. Encoded protein: CASSVGMGTSGKETQYF. The variable domain in full, completed from reference TRBV9 and TRBJ2-5, reads DSGVTQTPKHLITATGQRVTLRCSPRSGDLSVYWYQQSLDQGLQFLIQYYNGEERAKGNILERFSAQQFPDLHSELNLSSLELGDSALYFCASSVGMGTSGKETQYFGPGTRLLVL.

This chain uses TRBV6-6 with TRBJ2-3; the D is unclear. CDR3 length equals 12 residues. V was pared by 8 bases and J by 0 bases, with 6 bases between. Germline loops: CDR1 MNHNY, CDR2 SVGAGI (reference sequence). CDR3 in amino acids: CASGASTDTQYF. Written as DNA, the CDR3 is TGTGCCAGCGGAGCTAGCACAGATACGCAGTATTTT.

The chain recombines TRBV28 with TRBJ2-7; D remains ambiguous. Germline-derived CDR1 and CDR2 are MDHEN and SYDVKM. Trimming took off 2 bases at V and 2 bases at J, with 13 bases between the two ends. This CDR3 is 15 amino acids long. The CDR3 spells CASSLRRYPTYEQYF. CDR3 bases: TGTGCCAGCAGTTTAAGGAGATACCCCACCTACGAGCAGTACTTC.